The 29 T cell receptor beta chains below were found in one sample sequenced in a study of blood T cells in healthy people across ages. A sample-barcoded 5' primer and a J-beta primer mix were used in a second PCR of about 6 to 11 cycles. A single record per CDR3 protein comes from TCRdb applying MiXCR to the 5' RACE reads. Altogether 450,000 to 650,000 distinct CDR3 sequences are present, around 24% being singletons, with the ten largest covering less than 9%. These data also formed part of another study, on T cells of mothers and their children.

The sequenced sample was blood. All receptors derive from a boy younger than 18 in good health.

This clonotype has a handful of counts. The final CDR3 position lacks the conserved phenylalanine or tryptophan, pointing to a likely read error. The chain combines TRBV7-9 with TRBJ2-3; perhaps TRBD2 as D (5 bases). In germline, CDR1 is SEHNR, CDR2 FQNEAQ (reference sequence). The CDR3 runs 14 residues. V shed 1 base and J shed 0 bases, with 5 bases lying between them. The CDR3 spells CASSLGTSTDTQYV. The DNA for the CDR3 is TGTGCCAGCAGCTTAGGGACTAGCACAGATACGCAGTATGTT.

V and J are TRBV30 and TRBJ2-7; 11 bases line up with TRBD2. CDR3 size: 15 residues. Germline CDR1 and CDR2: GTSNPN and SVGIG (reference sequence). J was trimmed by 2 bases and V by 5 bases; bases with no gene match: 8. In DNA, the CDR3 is TGTGCCTGGGGGGCCTCTAGCGGGAGGACCTACGAGCAGTACTTC. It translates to CAWGASSGRTYEQYF.

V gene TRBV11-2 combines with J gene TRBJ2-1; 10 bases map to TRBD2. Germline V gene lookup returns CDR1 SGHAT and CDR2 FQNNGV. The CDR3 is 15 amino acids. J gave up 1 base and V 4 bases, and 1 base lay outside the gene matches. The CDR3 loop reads CASSSAGGSYNEQFF. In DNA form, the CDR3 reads TGTGCCAGCAGCTCAGCGGGGGGGTCCTACAATGAGCAGTTCTTC.

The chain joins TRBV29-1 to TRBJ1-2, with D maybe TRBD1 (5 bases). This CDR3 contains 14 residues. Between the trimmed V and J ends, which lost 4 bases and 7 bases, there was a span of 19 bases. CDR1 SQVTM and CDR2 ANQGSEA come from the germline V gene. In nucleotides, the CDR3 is TGCAGCGTTGTTCCTCCAGGGTACAATAGTGGCTACACCTTC. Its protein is CSVVPPGYNSGYTF. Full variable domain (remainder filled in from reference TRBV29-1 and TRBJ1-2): SAVISQKPSRDICQRGTSLTIQCQVDSQVTMMFWYRQQPGQSLTLIATANQGSEATYESGFVIDKFPISRPNLTFSTLTVSNMSPEDSSIYLCSVVPPGYNSGYTFGSGTRLTVV.

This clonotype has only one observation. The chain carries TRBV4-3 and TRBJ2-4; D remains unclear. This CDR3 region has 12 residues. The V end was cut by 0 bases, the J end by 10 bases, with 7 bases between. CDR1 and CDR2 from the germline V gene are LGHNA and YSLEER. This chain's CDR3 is CASSQDMGIQYF. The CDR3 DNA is TGCGCCAGCAGCCAAGATATGGGGATTCAGTACTTC.

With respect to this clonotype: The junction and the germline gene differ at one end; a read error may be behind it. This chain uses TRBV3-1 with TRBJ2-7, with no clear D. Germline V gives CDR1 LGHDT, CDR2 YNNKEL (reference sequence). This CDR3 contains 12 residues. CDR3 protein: CASSQSDSPKFF. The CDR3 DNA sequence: TGTGCCAGCAGCCAAAGTGACTCGCCGAAGTTCTTC.

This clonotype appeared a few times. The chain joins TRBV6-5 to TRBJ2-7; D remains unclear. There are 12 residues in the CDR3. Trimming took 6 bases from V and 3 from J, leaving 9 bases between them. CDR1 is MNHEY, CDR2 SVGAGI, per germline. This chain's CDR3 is CASSSEHYEQYF. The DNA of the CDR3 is TGTGCCAGCAGCTCGGAGCACTACGAGCAGTACTTC.

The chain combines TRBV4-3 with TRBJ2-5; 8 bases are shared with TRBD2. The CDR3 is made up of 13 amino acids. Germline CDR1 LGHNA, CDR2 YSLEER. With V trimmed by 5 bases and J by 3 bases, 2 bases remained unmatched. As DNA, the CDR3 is TGCGCCAGCAGCATCGGGAGGGAAGAGACCCAGTACTTC. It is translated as CASSIGREETQYF.

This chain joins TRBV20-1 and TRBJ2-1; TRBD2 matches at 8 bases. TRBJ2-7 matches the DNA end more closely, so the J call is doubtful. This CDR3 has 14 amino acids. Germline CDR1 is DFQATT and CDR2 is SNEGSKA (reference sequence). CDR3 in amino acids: CSARSPAGEYEQYF. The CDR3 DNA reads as TGCAGTGCTAGATCCCCAGCGGGAGAGTACGAGCAGTACTTC.

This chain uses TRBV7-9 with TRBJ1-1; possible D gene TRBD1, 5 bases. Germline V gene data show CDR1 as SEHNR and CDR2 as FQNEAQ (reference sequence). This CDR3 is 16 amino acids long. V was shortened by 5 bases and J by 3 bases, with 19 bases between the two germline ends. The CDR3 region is CASSTYEQDRYTEAFF. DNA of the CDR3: TGTGCCAGCAGCACATATGAACAGGACCGATACACTGAAGCTTTCTTT.

The CDR3 loop reads CASSHPSGRYQETQYF. The CDR3 DNA is TGTGCCAGCAGCCACCCTAGCGGGCGGTACCAAGAGACCCAGTACTTC. The V and J genes are TRBV4-2 and TRBJ2-5; TRBD2 matches at 8 bases. This CDR3 has 16 residues. Trimming took 3 bases from V and 0 from J; bases not matched to a gene: 6. CDR1 and CDR2 from the germline V gene are LGHNA and YNFKEQ.

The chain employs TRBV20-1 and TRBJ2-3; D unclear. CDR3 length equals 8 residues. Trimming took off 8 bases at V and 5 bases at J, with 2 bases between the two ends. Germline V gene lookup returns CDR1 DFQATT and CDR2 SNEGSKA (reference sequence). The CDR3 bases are TGCAGTATAGATACGCAGTATTTT. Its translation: CSIDTQYF.

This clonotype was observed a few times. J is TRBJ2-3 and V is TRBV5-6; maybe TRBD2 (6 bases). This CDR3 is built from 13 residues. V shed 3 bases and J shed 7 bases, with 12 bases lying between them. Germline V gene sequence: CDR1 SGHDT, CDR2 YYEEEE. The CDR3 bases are TGTGCCAGCAGCTGGGCTAGCGCAAATACGCAGTATTTT. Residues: CASSWASANTQYF.

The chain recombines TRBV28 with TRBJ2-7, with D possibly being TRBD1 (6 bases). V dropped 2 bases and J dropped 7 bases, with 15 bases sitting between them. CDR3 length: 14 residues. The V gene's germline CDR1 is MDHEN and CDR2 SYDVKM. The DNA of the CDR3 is TGTGCCAGCAGTTTAAGGGACAAGGGGCGGGAGCAGTACTTC. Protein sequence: CASSLRDKGREQYF.

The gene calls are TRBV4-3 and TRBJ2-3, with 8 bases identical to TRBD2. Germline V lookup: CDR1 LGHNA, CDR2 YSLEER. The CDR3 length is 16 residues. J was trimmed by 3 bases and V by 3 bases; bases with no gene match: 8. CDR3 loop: CASSQRTRGGTDTQYF. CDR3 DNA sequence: TGCGCCAGCAGCCAGAGGACTCGCGGGGGGACAGATACGCAGTATTTT.

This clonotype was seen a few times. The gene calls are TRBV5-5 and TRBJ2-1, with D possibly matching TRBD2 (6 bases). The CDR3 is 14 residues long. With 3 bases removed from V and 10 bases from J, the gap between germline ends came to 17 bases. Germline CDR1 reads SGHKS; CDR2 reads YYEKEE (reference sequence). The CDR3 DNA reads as TGTGCCAGCAGCTCGTCTTGGGGGGAGTACGAGCAGTTCTTC. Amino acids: CASSSSWGEYEQFF.

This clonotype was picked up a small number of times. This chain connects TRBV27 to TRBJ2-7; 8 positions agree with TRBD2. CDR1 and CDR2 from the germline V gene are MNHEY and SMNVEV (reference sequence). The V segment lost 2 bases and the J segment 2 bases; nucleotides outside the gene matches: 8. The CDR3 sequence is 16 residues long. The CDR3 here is CASSLPGRVTPYEQYF. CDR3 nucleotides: TGTGCCAGCAGTTTACCCGGGAGGGTAACGCCCTACGAGCAGTACTTC.

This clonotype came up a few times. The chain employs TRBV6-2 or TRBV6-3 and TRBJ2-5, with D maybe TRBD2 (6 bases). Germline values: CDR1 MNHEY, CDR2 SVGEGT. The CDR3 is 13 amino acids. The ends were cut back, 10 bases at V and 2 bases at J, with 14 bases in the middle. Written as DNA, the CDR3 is TGTGCCATCAACCCCGGACTACAAGAGACCCAGTACTTC. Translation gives CAINPGLQETQYF.

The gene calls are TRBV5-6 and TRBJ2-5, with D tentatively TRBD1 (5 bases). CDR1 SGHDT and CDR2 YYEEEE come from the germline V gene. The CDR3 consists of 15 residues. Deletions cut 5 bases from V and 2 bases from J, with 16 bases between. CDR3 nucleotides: TGTGCCAGCAGAACTGGCCGCCAGGGACAAGAGACCCAGTACTTC. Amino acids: CASRTGRQGQETQYF.

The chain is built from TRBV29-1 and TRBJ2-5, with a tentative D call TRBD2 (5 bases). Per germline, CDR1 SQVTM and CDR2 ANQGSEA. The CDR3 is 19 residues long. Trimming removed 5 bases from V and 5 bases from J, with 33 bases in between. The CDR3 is CSVLSQSTGSLCGCETQYF. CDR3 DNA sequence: TGCAGCGTTCTCTCACAGTCAACGGGTTCGCTCTGCGGGTGTGAGACCCAGTACTTC.

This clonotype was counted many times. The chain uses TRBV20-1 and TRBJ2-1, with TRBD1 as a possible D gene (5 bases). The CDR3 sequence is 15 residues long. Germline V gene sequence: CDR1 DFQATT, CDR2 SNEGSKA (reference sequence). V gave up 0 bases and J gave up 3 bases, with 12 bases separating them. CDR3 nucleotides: TGCAGTGCTAGAGATCTAGGGGCGTTCTACAATGAGCAGTTCTTC. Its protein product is CSARDLGAFYNEQFF.

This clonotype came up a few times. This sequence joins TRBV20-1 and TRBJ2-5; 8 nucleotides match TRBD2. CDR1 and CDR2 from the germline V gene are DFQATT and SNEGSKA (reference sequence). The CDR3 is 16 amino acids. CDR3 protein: CSAPTAGDHLQETQYF. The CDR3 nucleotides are TGCAGCGCCCCAACAGCGGGGGACCATCTTCAAGAGACCCAGTACTTC.

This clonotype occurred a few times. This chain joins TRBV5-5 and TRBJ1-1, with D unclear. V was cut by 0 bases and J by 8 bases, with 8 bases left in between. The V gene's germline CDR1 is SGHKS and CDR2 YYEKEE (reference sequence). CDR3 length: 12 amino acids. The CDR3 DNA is TGTGCCAGCAGCTTGGCCCCGGGGGAAGCTTTCTTT. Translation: CASSLAPGEAFF.

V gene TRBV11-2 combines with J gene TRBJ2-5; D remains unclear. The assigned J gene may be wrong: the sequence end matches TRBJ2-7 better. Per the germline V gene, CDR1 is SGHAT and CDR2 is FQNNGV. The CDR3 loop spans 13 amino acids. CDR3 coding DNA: TGTGCCAGCAGCTTAGCCACCTTCTACGAGCAGTACTTC. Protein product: CASSLATFYEQYF.

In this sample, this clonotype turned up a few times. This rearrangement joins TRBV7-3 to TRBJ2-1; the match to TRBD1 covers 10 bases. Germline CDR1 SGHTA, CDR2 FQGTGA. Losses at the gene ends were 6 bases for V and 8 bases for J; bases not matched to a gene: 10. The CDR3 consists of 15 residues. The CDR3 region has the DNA TGTGCCAGCAGTCCACTGGGACAGGGGATCGATGAGCAGTTCTTC. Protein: CASSPLGQGIDEQFF.

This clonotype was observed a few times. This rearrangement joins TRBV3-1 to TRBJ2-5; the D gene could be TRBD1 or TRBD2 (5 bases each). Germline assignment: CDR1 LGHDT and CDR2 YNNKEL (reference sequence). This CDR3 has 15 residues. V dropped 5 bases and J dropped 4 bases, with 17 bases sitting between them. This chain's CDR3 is CASSSGTQPGETQYF. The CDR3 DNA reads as TGTGCCAGCAGCTCCGGGACCCAGCCTGGAGAGACCCAGTACTTC.

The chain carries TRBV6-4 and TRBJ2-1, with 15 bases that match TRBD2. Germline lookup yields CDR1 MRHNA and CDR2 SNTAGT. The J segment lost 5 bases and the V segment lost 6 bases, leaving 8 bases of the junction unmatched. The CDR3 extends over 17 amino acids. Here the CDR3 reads CASSQDGLAGGDNEQFF. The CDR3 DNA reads TGTGCCAGCAGCCAAGATGGACTAGCGGGGGGGGACAATGAGCAGTTCTTC.

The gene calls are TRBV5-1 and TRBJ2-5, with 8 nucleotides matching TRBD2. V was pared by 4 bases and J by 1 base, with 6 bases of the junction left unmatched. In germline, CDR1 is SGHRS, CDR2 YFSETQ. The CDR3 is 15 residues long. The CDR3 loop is CASSPKRGFQETQYF. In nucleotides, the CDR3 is TGCGCCAGCAGCCCAAAGCGGGGGTTCCAAGAGACCCAGTACTTC.

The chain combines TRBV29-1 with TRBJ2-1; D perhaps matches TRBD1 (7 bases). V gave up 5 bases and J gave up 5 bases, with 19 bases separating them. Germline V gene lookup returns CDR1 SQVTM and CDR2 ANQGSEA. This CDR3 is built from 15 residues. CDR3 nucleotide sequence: TGCAGCGTTCCTCAGGGGGGTGAACTCAACAATGAGCAGTTCTTC. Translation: CSVPQGGELNNEQFF.